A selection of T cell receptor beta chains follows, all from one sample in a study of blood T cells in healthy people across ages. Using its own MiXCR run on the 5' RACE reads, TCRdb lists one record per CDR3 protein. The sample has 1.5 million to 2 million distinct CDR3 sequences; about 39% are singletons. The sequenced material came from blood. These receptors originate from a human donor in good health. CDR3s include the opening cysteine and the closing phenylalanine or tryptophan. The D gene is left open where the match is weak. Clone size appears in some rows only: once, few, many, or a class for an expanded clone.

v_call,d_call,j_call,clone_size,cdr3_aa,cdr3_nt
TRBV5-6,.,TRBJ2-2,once,CASSSANANTGELFF,TGTGCCAGCAGCTCTGCCAACGCGAACACCGGGGAGCTGTTTTTT
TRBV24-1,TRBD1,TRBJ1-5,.,CATSDQDRGNQPQHF,TGTGCCACCAGTGATCAGGACAGGGGCAATCAGCCCCAGCATTTT
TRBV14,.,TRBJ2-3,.,CASSQERGDAQYF,TGTGCCAGCAGCCAAGAAAGGGGGGATGCGCAGTATTTT
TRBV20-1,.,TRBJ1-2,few,CSARGTFRPGYTF,TGCAGTGCCCGAGGGACATTTCGACCGGGCTACACCTTC
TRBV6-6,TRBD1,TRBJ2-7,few,CASSYIGQGRAEQYF,TGTGCCAGCAGTTATATTGGACAGGGACGAGCCGAGCAGTACTTC
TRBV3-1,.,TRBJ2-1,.,CASSQEMARNEQFF,TGTGCCAGCAGCCAAGAAATGGCTAGGAATGAGCAGTTCTTC
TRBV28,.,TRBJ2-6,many,CASRGGSSSSGANVLTF,TGTGCCAGCAGAGGTGGTTCTTCGAGCTCTGGGGCCAACGTCCTGACTTTC
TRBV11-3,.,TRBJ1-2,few,CASTPGGGLLYGYTF,TGTGCCAGCACCCCCGGCGGGGGGTTACTCTATGGCTACACCTTC
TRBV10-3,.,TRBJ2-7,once,CAISAGNEQYF,TGTGCCATCAGTGCTGGCAATGAGCAGTACTTC
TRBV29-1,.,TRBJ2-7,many,CSVTVGEPYEQYF,TGCAGCGTTACCGTAGGGGAACCCTACGAGCAGTACTTC
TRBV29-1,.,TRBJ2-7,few,CSVAPEGLSYEQYF,TGCAGCGTTGCCCCGGAGGGTCTCTCCTACGAGCAGTACTTC
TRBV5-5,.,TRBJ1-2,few,CASSLPRRGGYTF,TGTGCCAGCAGCTTGCCCCGGCGGGGTGGCTACACCTTC
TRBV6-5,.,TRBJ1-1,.,CASSYLSGERNTEAFF,TGTGCCAGCAGTTACCTCTCAGGGGAACGGAACACTGAAGCTTTCTTT
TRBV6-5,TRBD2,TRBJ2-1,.,CASSYSSGGAYKGQFF,TGTGCCAGCAGTTACTCTAGCGGGGGCGCTTACAAGGGGCAGTTCTTC
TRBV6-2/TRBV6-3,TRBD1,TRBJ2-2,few,CASSPGQGAGELFF,TGTGCCAGCAGTCCGGGACAGGGTGCCGGGGAGCTGTTTTTT
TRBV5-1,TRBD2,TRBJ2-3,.,CASSLGLAGGHSDTQYF,TGCGCCAGCAGCTTAGGACTAGCGGGGGGGCATTCAGATACGCAGTATTTT
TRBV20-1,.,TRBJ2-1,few,CSAVRGGTYYNEQFF,TGCAGTGCCGTGAGGGGGGGAACCTACTACAATGAGCAGTTCTTC
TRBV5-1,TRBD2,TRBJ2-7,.,CASSSRSGGTGEQYF,TGCGCCAGCAGCTCGAGGTCCGGGGGGACTGGGGAGCAGTACTTC
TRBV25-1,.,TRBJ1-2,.,CASSEATLYGYTF,TGTGCCAGCAGTGAGGCCACCTTATATGGCTACACCTTC
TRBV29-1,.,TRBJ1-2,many,CSVEGGGYTF,TGCAGCGTTGAAGGTGGAGGCTACACCTTC
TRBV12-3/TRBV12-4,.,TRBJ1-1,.,CASSLGAGAAFF,TGTGCCAGCAGTCTGGGGGCGGGGGCCGCTTTCTTT
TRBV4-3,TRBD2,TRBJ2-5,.,CASSQDVGGVTQYF,TGCGCCAGCAGCCAAGATGTGGGGGGGGTGACCCAGTACTTC
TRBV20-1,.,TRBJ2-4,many,CSAPDRLAKNIQYF,TGCAGTGCACCCGACAGGCTAGCCAAAAACATTCAGTACTTC
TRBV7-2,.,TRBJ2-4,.,CASSLAGDVDIQYF,TGTGCCAGCAGCTTAGCCGGGGATGTAGACATTCAGTACTTC
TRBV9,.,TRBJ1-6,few,CATASGENSPLHF,TGTGCCACCGCGTCTGGGGAAAATTCACCCCTCCACTTT
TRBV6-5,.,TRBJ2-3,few,CASSYSPPGNTDTQYF,TGTGCCAGCAGTTACTCCCCTCCGGGGAACACAGATACGCAGTATTTT
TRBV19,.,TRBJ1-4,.,CASIDRFVGEKLFF,TGTGCCAGTATCGATCGATTCGTTGGTGAAAAACTGTTTTTT
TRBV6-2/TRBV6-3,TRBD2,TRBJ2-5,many,CASSKFGTSGGPQETQYF,TGTGCCAGCAGTAAGTTTGGGACTAGCGGGGGCCCTCAAGAGACCCAGTACTTC
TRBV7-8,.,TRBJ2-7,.,CASSLGSAARLFSYEQYF,TGTGCCAGCAGCTTAGGGTCTGCGGCACGTCTGTTTTCCTACGAGCAGTACTTC
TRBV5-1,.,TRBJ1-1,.,CASSLVGLSNTEAFF,TGCGCCAGCAGCTTGGTCGGACTTTCGAACACTGAAGCTTTCTTT
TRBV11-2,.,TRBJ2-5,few,CASSLRPRDGQNQETQYF,TGTGCCAGCAGCCTCCGGCCCCGAGATGGACAGAACCAAGAGACCCAGTACTTC
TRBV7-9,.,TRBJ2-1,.,CASSFNRDNEQFF,TGTGCCAGCAGCTTTAACCGAGACAATGAGCAGTTCTTC
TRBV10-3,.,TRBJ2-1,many,CAISESGLAPYNEQFF,TGTGCCATCAGTGAGTCAGGTCTAGCCCCCTACAATGAGCAGTTCTTC
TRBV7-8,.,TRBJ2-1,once,CASSLRLSNSEQFF,TGTGCCAGCAGCTTACGGCTATCTAACAGTGAGCAGTTCTTC
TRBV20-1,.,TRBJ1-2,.,CSAGPSQGTGGVSGYTF,TGCAGTGCCGGCCCATCCCAGGGGACTGGGGGTGTCAGTGGCTACACCTTC
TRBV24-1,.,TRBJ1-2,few,CATSDHGGYGYTF,TGTGCCACCAGTGACCATGGGGGATATGGCTACACCTTC
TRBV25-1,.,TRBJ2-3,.,CASSEFRGSTDTQYF,TGTGCCAGCAGTGAATTCAGGGGAAGCACAGATACGCAGTATTTT
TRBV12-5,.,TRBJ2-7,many,CASGLDRFYEQYF,TGTGCTAGTGGTTTGGATAGGTTCTACGAGCAGTACTTC
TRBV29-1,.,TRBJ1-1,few,CSVGLDGGTEAFF,TGCAGCGTTGGGCTGGATGGGGGGACTGAAGCTTTCTTT
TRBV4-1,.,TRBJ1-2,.,CASSLRKGLGYTF,TGCGCCAGCAGCCTTCGGAAGGGACTCGGCTACACCTTC
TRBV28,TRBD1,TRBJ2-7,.,CASNTGGDNYEQYF,TGTGCCAGCAATACAGGGGGCGATAACTACGAGCAGTACTTC
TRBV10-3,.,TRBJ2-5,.,CAISDRGFNEQYF,TGTGCCATCAGTGACCGCGGATTCAATGAGCAGTACTTC
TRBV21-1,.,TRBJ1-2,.,CASSKRILARKGVGYTF,TGTGCCAGCAGCAAGAGGATCTTGGCACGGAAAGGGGTGGGCTACACCTTC
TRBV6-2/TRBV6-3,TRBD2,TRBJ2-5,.,CASTTLAGESQEAQYF,TGTGCCAGCACCACACTAGCGGGGGAATCTCAAGAGGCCCAGTACTTC
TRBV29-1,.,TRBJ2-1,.,CSVRTDHIVEQFF,TGCAGCGTTCGCACGGACCACATCGTTGAGCAGTTCTTC
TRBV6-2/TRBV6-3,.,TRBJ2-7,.,CASSYRDTAYEQYF,TGTGCCAGCAGTTATCGGGACACGGCCTACGAGCAGTACTTC
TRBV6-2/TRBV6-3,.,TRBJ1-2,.,CASTADRFYGYTF,TGTGCCAGCACCGCTGACAGGTTCTATGGCTACACCTTC
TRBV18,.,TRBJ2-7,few,CASSPSMGGLYEQYF,TGTGCCAGCTCACCTAGTATGGGGGGTCTCTACGAGCAGTACTTC
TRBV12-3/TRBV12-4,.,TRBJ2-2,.,CASSDASATGELFF,TGTGCCAGCAGTGACGCTAGCGCCACCGGGGAGCTGTTTTTT
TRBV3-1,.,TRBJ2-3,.,CASSLGKGTQYF,TGTGCCAGCAGCCTCGGGAAGGGTACGCAGTATTTT
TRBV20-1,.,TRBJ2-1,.,CSASWLYNEQFF,TGCAGTGCTAGCTGGCTATACAATGAGCAGTTCTTC
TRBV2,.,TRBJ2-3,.,CASSEATMTQYF,TGTGCCAGCAGTGAAGCGACTATGACGCAGTATTTT
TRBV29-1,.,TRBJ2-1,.,CSVGPTETNEQFF,TGCAGCGTTGGCCCAACAGAAACCAATGAGCAGTTCTTC
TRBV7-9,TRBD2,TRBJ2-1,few,CASSSPGGGIEQFF,TGTGCCAGCAGCTCACCGGGGGGAGGCATTGAGCAGTTCTTC
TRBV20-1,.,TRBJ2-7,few,CSARDSTWGQYF,TGCAGTGCTAGAGATTCCACGTGGGGGCAGTACTTC
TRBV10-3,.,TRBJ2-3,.,CAISDYRNTDTQYF,TGTGCCATCAGTGACTACCGAAACACAGATACGCAGTATTTT
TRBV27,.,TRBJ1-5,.,CASSFGPNSNQPQHF,TGTGCCAGCAGTTTTGGGCCAAATAGCAATCAGCCCCAGCATTTT
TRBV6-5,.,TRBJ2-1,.,CASMLGPEQFF,TGTGCCAGCATGCTGGGGCCCGAGCAGTTCTTC
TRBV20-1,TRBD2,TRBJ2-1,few,CSARGLAGGLEQFF,TGCAGTGCTAGAGGACTAGCGGGGGGCTTGGAGCAGTTCTTC